These T cell receptor beta chains were read from a single sample in a study of control samples from healthy donors and cancer patients. Data came from immunoSEQ multiplex PCR; TCRdb stores just in-frame clones and leaves some out. The sample yields 150,000 to 200,000 clones, 80% to 90% seen once. Material: blood. The receptors were gathered from a woman in her twenties or thirties in good health. The CDR3 runs from the conserved cysteine through the conserved F or W. D genes are given only for firm matches. Some rows mark clone size as missing; the rest say once, few, many or name a class of expanded clone.

abundance | d_gene | len | j_gene | v_gene | CDR3aa | CDR3nt
- | - | 15 | TRBJ1-5 | TRBV7-2 | CASSWTRVSNQPQHF | TGTGCCAGCAGCTGGACAAGGGTTAGCAATCAGCCCCAGCATTTT
once | - | 13 | TRBJ2-7 | TRBV5-6 | CASSMGRTYEQYF | TGTGCCAGCAGCATGGGACGCACCTACGAGCAGTACTTC
- | - | 13 | TRBJ2-3 | TRBV5-5 | CASSRYVADTQYF | TGTGCCAGCAGCCGGTATGTCGCAGATACGCAGTATTTT
- | - | 11 | TRBJ1-1 | TRBV28 | CASRRGAEAFF | TGTGCCAGCAGAAGGGGAGCTGAAGCTTTCTTT
- | - | 14 | TRBJ1-2 | TRBV19 | CASSIDGQNYGYTF | TGTGCCAGTAGTATAGACGGGCAGAACTATGGCTACACCTTC
- | - | 14 | TRBJ1-2 | TRBV20-1 | CSASRSGGLYGYTF | TGCAGTGCTAGTAGGTCAGGAGGGTTATATGGCTACACCTTC
- | - | 13 | TRBJ1-2 | TRBV2 | CASSGDSHYGYTF | TGTGCCAGCAGTGGTGACAGCCACTATGGCTACACCTTC
few | TRBD1 | 12 | TRBJ2-7 | TRBV10-2 | CASRGDRYEQYF | TGCGCCAGCAGGGGGGACAGATACGAGCAGTACTTC
few | - | 16 | TRBJ2-5 | TRBV4-2 | CASSQASTGWGETQYF | TGTGCCAGCAGCCAAGCTTCAACAGGGTGGGGAGAGACCCAGTACTTC
- | TRBD1 | 14 | TRBJ1-1 | TRBV6-4 | CASRPNRGPTEAFF | TGTGCCAGCAGACCGAACAGGGGGCCTACTGAAGCTTTCTTT
- | TRBD1 | 15 | TRBJ2-1 | TRBV7-2 | CASSLDRQGAQSRFF | TGTGCCAGCAGCTTAGACCGACAGGGGGCGCAGAGTCGGTTCTTC